The rows below give T cell receptor beta chains drawn from one sample of a study of blood T cell repertoires in COVID-19. Profiled with immunoSEQ multiplex PCR; TCRdb holds only in-frame clones, not every one. The table includes 220,000 or so clones, roughly 89% detected once. Sequencing input: peripheral blood. All receptors come from a man in his 60s who had recovered from COVID-19. The CDR3 runs from the conserved cysteine through the conserved F or W. A D gene is named only where the DNA matches it firmly. Clone size is given for some rows only: seen once, a few or many times, or a class if the clone is expanded.

v_call,clone_size,j_call,d_call,cdr3_nt,cdr3_aa
TRBV5-1,.,TRBJ1-1,TRBD1,TGCGCCAGCAGCAAAGGGACAGGGGGCATAACTGAAGCTTTCTTT,CASSKGTGGITEAFF
TRBV28,.,TRBJ2-2,TRBD2,TGTGCCAGCAGTTCCGCGGGGGGACTAGCGGGACAATCCCGGGAGCTGTTTTTT,CASSSAGGLAGQSRELFF
TRBV7-8,.,TRBJ2-2,.,TGTGCCAGCAGCTTAGTGGAGGGGGGGCAGGCCGGGGAGCTGTTTTTT,CASSLVEGGQAGELFF
TRBV11-1,.,TRBJ2-3,.,TGCGCCAGCAGCCGGGACTCGGGGAATACGCAGTATTTT,CASSRDSGNTQYF
TRBV27,.,TRBJ1-5,.,TGTGCCAGCGGAGCTCGTGTGGATCAGCCCCAGCATTTT,CASGARVDQPQHF
TRBV2,many,TRBJ1-4,TRBD1,TGTGCCAGCAGGGCCCCGGGACAGTATAATGAAAAACTGTTTTTT,CASRAPGQYNEKLFF
TRBV19,.,TRBJ1-2,TRBD1,TGTGCCAGTAGTCTCAGGACAGGGAACTATGGCTACACCTTC,CASSLRTGNYGYTF
TRBV19,.,TRBJ1-2,.,TGTGCCAGTAGTCCCAGGGCCAGGGCTGGAGACTATGGCTACACCTTC,CASSPRARAGDYGYTF
TRBV5-4,once,TRBJ2-7,TRBD2,TGTGCCAGCAGCTTGGAGCGCGGGAGTGAGCAGTACTTC,CASSLERGSEQYF
TRBV19,.,TRBJ2-5,.,TGTGCCAGTACCCAACCACAGGGTCAAGAGACCCAGTACTTC,CASTQPQGQETQYF
TRBV6-5,.,TRBJ2-3,.,TGTGCCAGCAGTACTAGGGTTACGCAGTATTTT,CASSTRVTQYF
TRBV4-1,.,TRBJ2-3,TRBD1,TGCGCCAGCAGTCTCCAGGGGGAACGGGCAGATACGCAGTATTTT,CASSLQGERADTQYF
TRBV6-5,.,TRBJ2-3,TRBD2,TGTGCCAGCAAATTAGCGGGAGGGCCCGCAGATACGCAGTATTTT,CASKLAGGPADTQYF
TRBV18,.,TRBJ2-3,.,TGTGCCAGCTCACCTCGTGCCTTATCGGACAGTAGCACAGATACGCAGTATTTT,CASSPRALSDSSTDTQYF
TRBV5-1,.,TRBJ2-3,TRBD2,TGCGCCAGCAGCCCAGGGACTAGCACCACAGATACGCAGTATTTT,CASSPGTSTTDTQYF
TRBV29-1,.,TRBJ2-7,TRBD1,TGCAGCGGGGGACAGGGACGGCGCGAGCAGTACTTC,CSGGQGRREQYF
TRBV28,.,TRBJ1-2,TRBD1,TGTGCCAGCAGTTTAGACAGGGACTCATATGGCTACACCTTC,CASSLDRDSYGYTF
TRBV14,.,TRBJ2-7,.,TGTGCCAGCAGCCAATGGCAGGGTTACGAGCAGTACTTC,CASSQWQGYEQYF
TRBV5-8,.,TRBJ2-3,.,TGTGCCAGCAGCCTCCCCCCGGGACACGCCATTCCTAGCACAGATACGCAGTATTTT,CASSLPPGHAIPSTDTQYF
TRBV29-1,.,TRBJ1-4,.,TGCAGCGCAACCTGGGCGTTTAATGAAAAACTGTTTTTT,CSATWAFNEKLFF